The rows below give T cell receptor beta chains drawn from one sample of a study of metastatic and nonmetastatic thyroid tumors. Using MiXCR, TCRdb re-called clones from the PCR reads. The table includes over 11,000 clones, 20% to 25% detected once. The sequencing sample was made of blood. The receptors come from a female donor with papillary thyroid cancer or a benign thyroid nodule (not recorded which). Some clones in this sample may be carry-over from other donors' samples. The CDR3 runs from the conserved cysteine through the conserved F or W. The D gene is left open where the match is weak. The size of a clone is reported for some rows only, either as once, few or many, or as a class for expanded clones.

TRBD1	TRBJ1-5	TRBV19	-	TGTGCCAGTAGTAAAGAAAGGGGGCCATGGCAGCCCCAGCATTTT	CASSKERGPWQPQHF
TRBD2	TRBJ2-1	TRBV9	many	TGTGCCAGCAGCGTGACTAGCGGCTCCGCGGAGCAGTTCTTC	CASSVTSGSAEQFF
-	TRBJ2-1	TRBV24-1	medium-sized	TGTGCCACCAGTCGGCCACCGGGCTACAATGAGCAGTTCTTC	CATSRPPGYNEQFF
TRBD1	TRBJ1-5	TRBV6-2/TRBV6-3	-	TGTGCCAGCAGCTACAGGGGGCTGACCAATCAGCCCCAGCATTTT	CASSYRGLTNQPQHF
TRBD1	TRBJ1-2	TRBV19	-	TGTGCCAGTAGTATGGGGACAGGGGACCTCTATGGCTACACCTTC	CASSMGTGDLYGYTF
-	TRBJ2-7	TRBV19	many	TGTGCCAGTAGTATCATGCGAGGGAGCTACGAGCAGTACTTC	CASSIMRGSYEQYF
-	TRBJ1-2	TRBV20-1	-	TGCAGTGCTAGAAGTACAGGACATTTGGGCTACACCTTC	CSARSTGHLGYTF
-	TRBJ1-1	TRBV18	many	TGTGCCAGCTCACCCCCAATGTACACTGAAGCTTTCTTT	CASSPPMYTEAFF
TRBD1	TRBJ2-5	TRBV28	-	TGTGCCAGCAGACAATCAGCCACAGGGGTCGGGGAGACCAAGTACTTC	CASRQSATGVGETKYF
-	TRBJ2-7	TRBV14	-	TGTGCCAGCAGCCATCGTCGAAACTACGAGCAGTACTTC	CASSHRRNYEQYF
TRBD1	TRBJ1-2	TRBV5-1	-	TGCGCCAGCAGCTTGGCCCAAGGGGGCAGGGGCTACACCTTC	CASSLAQGGRGYTF
-	TRBJ1-2	TRBV5-1	-	TGCGCCAGCAGCTTGGAGGTTGGCAGGGGCTATGGCTACACCTTC	CASSLEVGRGYGYTF
-	TRBJ1-1	TRBV19	many	TGTGCCAGTAGTATAGGTAACCCCGGGAGTGGGAACACTGAAGCTTTCTTT	CASSIGNPGSGNTEAFF
TRBD1	TRBJ1-1	TRBV28	medium-sized	TGTGCCAGCAGTCCAGACAGGGGACACACTGAAGCTTTCTTT	CASSPDRGHTEAFF
-	TRBJ2-1	TRBV6-1	few	TGTGCCAGCAATCGACAGGGCGGGGGGTACAATGAGCAGTTCTTC	CASNRQGGGYNEQFF
TRBD2	TRBJ2-2	TRBV20-1	-	TGCAGTGCTAGAGAGGGGGGGACTAGCGGGAGCTGGCACACCGGGGAGCTGTTTTTT	CSAREGGTSGSWHTGELFF
-	TRBJ1-1	TRBV20-1	many	TGCAGTGCTCTCGACGGGGCTTCGCCTTTTTTCTTT	CSALDGASPFFF
-	TRBJ1-3	TRBV20-1	many	TGCAGTGCTGATCCCGGGACCGCCGGAAACACCATATATTTT	CSADPGTAGNTIYF
-	TRBJ1-1	TRBV5-1	-	TGCGCCAGCAGGACGGCAAACACTGAAGCTTTCTTT	CASRTANTEAFF
-	TRBJ2-2	TRBV5-4	-	TGTGCCAGCAGCGATACTAGAGGGAACACCGGGGAGCTGTTTTTT	CASSDTRGNTGELFF
-	TRBJ2-2	TRBV7-3	-	TGTGCCAGCAGCCCGGGACGGCCCGGGGAGCTGTTTTTT	CASSPGRPGELFF
-	TRBJ2-5	TRBV20-1	-	TGCAGTGCTAGCCCGGGACACGAAGAGACCCAGTACTTC	CSASPGHEETQYF
-	TRBJ2-7	TRBV9	many	TGTGCCAGCAGCGCCAGTACAGGGTACTCCTACGAGCAGTACTTC	CASSASTGYSYEQYF
-	TRBJ1-5	TRBV7-8	many	TGTGCCAGCAGCTTAAGGCTACTCAATCAGCCCCAGCATTTT	CASSLRLLNQPQHF
TRBD1	TRBJ1-6	TRBV6-5	many	TGTGCCAGCAGTTACGGGACAGGGGAATCACCCCTCCACTTT	CASSYGTGESPLHF